Following are 15 T cell receptor beta chains from one sample sequenced in a study of Graves' ophthalmopathy and Graves' hyperthyroidism. The authors amplified TCR beta CDR3 regions from RNA transcripts. First-round RT-PCR employed HTBI primers, with a second-round multiplex PCR after it. MiXCR was run by TCRdb on the multiplex PCR reads, yielding one entry per CDR3 protein. Among around 1,200,000 distinct CDR3 sequences listed, about 36% were seen once. Sequenced: peripheral blood or thyroid tissue (not recorded which). The receptors were gathered from an adult man with Graves' hyperthyroidism.

This chain uses TRBV14 with TRBJ1-1; D unclear. Trimming took off 4 bases at V and 0 bases at J, with 12 bases between the two ends. Germline loops: CDR1 SGHDN, CDR2 FVKESK. The CDR3 extends over 15 amino acids. The CDR3 bases are TGTGCCAGCAGCCCGTTTTCCGAATTGAACACTGAAGCTTTCTTT. As protein: CASSPFSELNTEAFF.

The chain links TRBV10-3 to TRBJ2-6; TRBD2 matches at 7 bases. The V gene end was trimmed by 3 bases and the J gene end by 1 base; junction bases not matched to a gene: 9. The CDR3 sequence is 18 residues long. Germline loops: CDR1 ENHRY, CDR2 SYGVKD. CDR3 coding DNA: TGTGCCATCAGTGAACGGGAGGAGGGTACATCTGGGGCCAACGTCCTGACTTTC. Residues: CAISEREEGTSGANVLTF.

The rearrangement uses TRBV9 and TRBJ2-2; D remains unclear. This CDR3 has 15 amino acids. Deletions cut 4 bases from V and 6 bases from J, with 16 bases between. Looked up from germline, CDR1 is SGDLS and CDR2 is YYNGEE. The CDR3 here is CASSLTRVVAGELFF. CDR3 nucleotide sequence: TGTGCCAGCAGCCTAACCCGGGTAGTGGCCGGGGAGCTGTTTTTT. The variable domain in full, with the rest retrieved from reference TRBV9 and TRBJ2-2, is DSGVTQTPKHLITATGQRVTLRCSPRSGDLSVYWYQQSLDQGLQFLIQYYNGEERAKGNILERFSAQQFPDLHSELNLSSLELGDSALYFCASSLTRVVAGELFFGEGSRLTVL.

This clonotype appeared once. The chain couples TRBV10-2 to TRBJ2-7; D call uncertain. There are 15 residues in the CDR3. Germline V lookup: CDR1 WSHSY, CDR2 SAAADI. The germline V and J ends were trimmed by 4 bases and 2 bases, with 15 bases remaining between them. The CDR3 nucleotides are TGCGCCAGCAGTGCCATCTGGACCGAAACCTACGAGCAGTACTTC. It encodes CASSAIWTETYEQYF.

Comments on this clonotype: This may come from a read error, since a much larger clone is one base off. The conserved phenylalanine or tryptophan normally closing the CDR3 is absent here, so this likely arose from a read error. The chain joins TRBV29-1 to TRBJ1-1, with D tentatively TRBD1 (5 bases). The V end lost 8 bases, the J end lost 3 bases, and 25 bases lay between the germline ends. Germline loops: CDR1 SQVTM, CDR2 ANQGSEA. CDR3 size: 16 residues. The CDR3 DNA is TGCAGCATACCCTCCCTGACGGACGGGGGGTACACTGAAGCTTTCCTT. As protein: CSIPSLTDGGYTEAFL.

The sample holds a few counts of this clonotype. The genes are TRBV20-1 and TRBJ2-2; 12 positions match TRBD1. The V segment lost 6 bases and the J segment 7 bases; nucleotides outside the gene matches: 6. Germline assignment: CDR1 DFQATT and CDR2 SNEGSKA (reference sequence). The length of the CDR3 is 14 residues. CDR3 sequence: CSAPRDRGRGELFF. In nucleotides, the CDR3 is TGCAGTGCGCCCCGGGACAGGGGGCGCGGGGAGCTGTTTTTT.

Regarding this clonotype: Possible read error: a much larger clone is one base away. This rearrangement joins TRBV5-1 to TRBJ2-2, with TRBD1 matching over 9 bases. Germline loops: CDR1 SGHRS, CDR2 YFSETQ. This CDR3 contains 15 residues. V shed 6 bases and J 0 bases; nucleotides not matched to a gene: 3. This CDR3 reads CASTGTGTNTGELFF. The CDR3 DNA follows: TGCGCCAGCACCGGGACAGGGACGAACACCGGGGAGCTGTTTTTT.

Comments on this clonotype: At one of its ends the junction is not consistent with the germline gene, which may arise from a read error. V is TRBV10-3 and J is TRBJ2-5; the match to TRBD1 covers 8 bases. The CDR3 length is 15 residues. Per the germline V gene, CDR1 is ENHRY and CDR2 is SYGVKD. As DNA, the CDR3 is TGTGCCAGCAGTTCCTCAAGGACAGGGAAAGGGACCCAGTACTTC. Residues: CASSSSRTGKGTQYF.

The J gene is TRBJ1-3, the V gene TRBV4-3; unclear D gene. This CDR3 spans 15 amino acids. Trimming pared 1 base from V and 1 base from J, leaving 8 bases between. The germline V gene encodes CDR1 LGHNA and CDR2 YSLEER. The CDR3 region is CASSQGHGSGNTIYF. CDR3 in DNA: TGCGCCAGCAGCCAAGGTCACGGATCTGGAAACACCATATATTTT.

V and J are TRBV7-2 and TRBJ1-5, with D possibly being TRBD1 (6 bases). This CDR3 comprises 14 residues. Looked up from germline, CDR1 is SGHTA and CDR2 is FQGNSA. Trimming pared 3 bases from V and 4 bases from J, leaving 10 bases between. CDR3 nucleotide sequence: TGTGCCAGCAGCTTCAGACAGGCAAATCAGCCCCAGCATTTT. It yields the protein CASSFRQANQPQHF. Looking up the rest from reference TRBV7-2 and TRBJ1-5 gives the full variable domain: GAGVSQSPSNKVTEKGKDVELRCDPISGHTALYWYRQSLGQGLEFLIYFQGNSAPDKSGLPSDRFSAERTGGSVSTLTIQRTQQEDSAVYLCASSFRQANQPQHFGDGTRLSIL.

This clonotype has a count of ten or more. V is TRBV11-2 and J is TRBJ1-6; D ambiguous. From germline, CDR1 is SGHAT and CDR2 FQNNGV. V lost 5 bases and J lost 6, with 17 bases in between. This CDR3 contains 16 residues. The CDR3 loop is CASSGGGRHPNSPLHF. The CDR3 nucleotides read TGTGCCAGCAGCGGCGGAGGGAGACACCCTAATTCACCCCTCCACTTT.

The gene calls are TRBV6-1 and TRBJ1-1; 7 nucleotides match TRBD1. The V gene end was trimmed by 5 bases and the J gene end by 6 bases; junction bases not matched to a gene: 15. The germline V gene encodes CDR1 MNHNS and CDR2 SASEGT. This CDR3 is 16 amino acids long. The CDR3 DNA follows: TGTGCCAGCAGTCCCCCGGCGGACAGGCTTATGGCTGAAGCTTTCTTT. It encodes CASSPPADRLMAEAFF.

This clonotype was counted many times. The chain carries TRBV2 and TRBJ2-2, with 9 bases aligning to TRBD1. The germline gives CDR1 SNHLY, CDR2 FYNNEI. The CDR3 totals 16 residues. Trimming removed 6 bases from V and 5 bases from J; junction bases left unmatched: 10. The CDR3 coding sequence is TGTGCCAGCAGCCCACAGGGGGCGCGTGGTACCGGGGAGCTGTTTTTT. Its protein product is CASSPQGARGTGELFF.

V and J are TRBV10-3 and TRBJ2-5; D gene unclear. The germline V and J ends were trimmed by 2 bases and 5 bases, with 9 bases remaining between them. This CDR3 region has 13 residues. In germline, CDR1 is ENHRY, CDR2 SYGVKD. The CDR3 region has the DNA TGTGCCATCAGTGAGAATGGTTGGGAGACCCAGTACTTC. Translated: CAISENGWETQYF.

The table lists this clonotype with many counts. Here the CDR3 DNA reads TGTGCCAGCAGCTTAGTTCGCGGGACACATGGCTACACCTTC. Its protein is CASSLVRGTHGYTF. V usage is TRBV11-2 and J usage is TRBJ1-2, with D possibly being TRBD1 (6 bases). Trimming took 1 base from V and 6 from J, leaving 12 bases between them. The CDR3 consists of 14 residues. Germline CDR1 reads SGHAT; CDR2 reads FQNNGV.